The 21 T cell receptor beta chains reported below all come from one sample, sequenced in a study of blood T cell repertoires in COVID-19. This table comes from immunoSEQ multiplex PCR, and its TCRdb copy is limited to in-frame clones, with some not included. The sample includes about 190,000 clones, roughly 84% of them seen just once. The specimen was PBMCs or T cells enriched from blood (not recorded which). These receptors all stem from a woman aged 30 to 39 who had been exposed to COVID-19.

The chain links TRBV19 to TRBJ2-5, with TRBD1 as a possible D gene (6 bases). The length of the CDR3 is 12 residues. The V end lost 9 bases, the J end lost 2 bases, and 10 bases lay between the germline ends. Germline-derived CDR1 and CDR2 are LNHDA and SQIVND (reference sequence). CDR3 DNA: TGTGCCAGGCGGACAGAGCAAGAGACCCAGTACTTC. Translation gives CARRTEQETQYF.

The rearrangement joins TRBV7-3 to TRBJ2-1; TRBD2 matches at 7 bases. The trim removed 6 bases at V and 15 bases at J, leaving 11 bases unmatched. CDR3 length equals 12 residues. Germline assignment: CDR1 SGHTA and CDR2 FQGTGA. The CDR3 DNA reads as TGTGCCAGCAGTTCGACTGGACTAGGGTTGTTCTTC. Protein sequence: CASSSTGLGLFF.

The chain combines TRBV5-6 with TRBJ2-1; a weak D match, TRBD1 (5 bases). Deletions cut 0 bases from V and 6 bases from J, with 7 bases between. Germline CDR1 SGHDT, CDR2 YYEEEE. The CDR3 is 13 residues long. In DNA, the CDR3 is TGTGCCAGCAGCTTGGTACAGGTCAATGAGCAGTTCTTC. Amino acids: CASSLVQVNEQFF. Based on the CDR3 plus reference TRBV5-6 and TRBJ2-1, the full variable domain is DAGVTQSPTHLIKTRGQQVTLRCSPKSGHDTVSWYQQALGQGPQFIFQYYEEEERQRGNFPDRFSGHQFPNYSSELNVNALLLGDSALYLCASSLVQVNEQFFGPGTRLTVL.

The V and J genes are TRBV12-5 and TRBJ2-7; TRBD1 matches 8 bases. V shed 5 bases and J 0 bases; nucleotides not matched to a gene: 6. Germline V gene data show CDR1 as LGHNT and CDR2 as FRNRAP. The CDR3 runs to 15 residues. CDR3 nucleotides: TGTGCTAGTGGTAATACCGACAGGGGCTCCTACGAGCAGTACTTC. This sequence encodes CASGNTDRGSYEQYF.

The chain joins TRBV18 to TRBJ2-2; 7 bases agree with TRBD1. J was trimmed by 5 bases and V by 8 bases; bases with no gene match: 11. The CDR3 covers 15 residues. The germline CDR1 and CDR2 sequences are KGHSH and LQKENI. The CDR3 loop is CASTRQGFQTGELFF. The DNA for the CDR3 is TGTGCCAGCACACGACAGGGTTTCCAAACCGGGGAGCTGTTTTTT.

This clone was detected only once. The V gene is TRBV10-2, the J gene TRBJ2-5, with D uncertain. The CDR3 loop spans 13 amino acids. CDR1 WSHSY and CDR2 SAAADI come from the germline V gene. Trimming removed 6 bases from V and 3 bases from J, with 11 bases in between. The CDR3 loop reads CASRVQNEETQYF. The CDR3 DNA is TGCGCCAGCAGGGTACAGAACGAAGAGACCCAGTACTTC.

This sequence joins TRBV3-1 (or the pseudogene TRBV3-2) and TRBJ2-4; no definite D call. Trimming took 1 base from V and 8 from J, leaving 9 bases between them. This CDR3 region has 13 residues. The V gene's germline CDR1 is LGHDT and CDR2 YNNKEL (reference sequence). The CDR3 spells CASSQVIGDIQYF. DNA for the CDR3: TGTGCCAGCAGCCAAGTCATAGGAGACATTCAGTACTTC.

This chain connects TRBV12-5 to TRBJ2-1; TRBD1 matches at 7 bases. V lost 1 base, J lost 5 bases, and 5 bases stayed unmatched. The germline CDR1 and CDR2 sequences are LGHNT and FRNRAP. The CDR3 covers 15 residues. CDR3 DNA sequence: TGTGCTAGTGGTTTGGGACAGGGCAACCACAATGAGCAGTTCTTC. Its protein is CASGLGQGNHNEQFF.

This chain joins TRBV9 and TRBJ2-2, with TRBD1 as a possible D gene (6 bases). V shed 3 bases and J shed 1 base, with 10 bases lying between them. Germline V gene data show CDR1 as SGDLS and CDR2 as YYNGEE. This CDR3 is built from 15 residues. The CDR3 DNA reads TGTGCCAGCAGCGCGAGACAGGTGAACACCGGGGAGCTGTTTTTT. It encodes CASSARQVNTGELFF.

V and J are TRBV5-5 and TRBJ1-2; D is undetermined. Looked up from germline, CDR1 is SGHKS and CDR2 is YYEKEE (reference sequence). This CDR3 has 15 residues. Trimming left V 0 bases short and J 0 bases short, with 9 bases between. This chain's CDR3 is CASSLVVAANYGYTF. In DNA form, the CDR3 reads TGTGCCAGCAGCTTGGTTGTAGCAGCTAACTATGGCTACACCTTC.

The genes are TRBV13 and TRBJ1-5, with D hard to call. Trimming left V 3 bases short and J 5 bases short, with 8 bases between. The CDR3 is made up of 13 amino acids. Germline CDR1 PRHDT, CDR2 FYEKMQ (reference sequence). CDR3 coding DNA: TGTGCCAGCAGCTTTCGTCGGGATCAGCCCCAGCATTTT. This codes for CASSFRRDQPQHF.

The chain carries TRBV9 and TRBJ2-3; 7 bases match TRBD2. Germline assignment: CDR1 SGDLS and CDR2 YYNGEE. The junction had 7 bases not matched to a gene; V was cut back by 4 bases and J by 2 bases. This CDR3 has 15 amino acids. The CDR3 region is CASSPGLLSTDTQYF. The CDR3 nucleotides are TGTGCCAGCAGCCCGGGACTATTGTCCACAGATACGCAGTATTTT.

In this sample, this clone turned up once. This rearrangement joins TRBV4-1 to TRBJ2-1, with 9 positions matching TRBD2. The ends lost 0 bases at V and 2 bases at J; junction bases unmatched: 5. The germline V gene encodes CDR1 MGHRA and CDR2 YSYEKL. CDR3 length: 17 residues. The CDR3 DNA reads TGCGCCAGCAGCCAAGAGGGCGGGGGGGCCACCTACAATGAGCAGTTCTTC. Its protein product is CASSQEGGGATYNEQFF.

V and J are TRBV5-4 and TRBJ2-3; 8 bases fit TRBD2. V lost 4 bases to trimming and J lost 2 bases; unmatched junction nucleotides: 9. This CDR3 comprises 16 residues. Germline assignment: CDR1 SGHNT and CDR2 YYREEE (reference sequence). This CDR3 is CASSDGRAGATDTQYF. The CDR3 coding sequence is TGTGCCAGCAGCGACGGGAGAGCGGGGGCCACAGATACGCAGTATTTT.

This clone was counted a few times. The V gene is TRBV6-5, the J gene TRBJ1-2, with D perhaps TRBD1 (5 bases). V lost 6 bases and J lost 4, with 15 bases in between. Germline CDR1 reads MNHEY; CDR2 reads SVGAGI. The CDR3 length is 14 residues. The CDR3 loop reads CASSAITDSYGYTF. CDR3 sequence (DNA): TGTGCCAGCAGCGCGATAACAGACAGCTATGGCTACACCTTC.

The chain links TRBV5-4 to TRBJ1-2; D may be TRBD1 (6 bases). CDR3 length equals 16 residues. Trimming removed 1 base at V and 7 bases at J, with 20 bases between. Germline CDR1 SGHNT, CDR2 YYREEE (reference sequence). This chain's CDR3 is CASSLPPGVGARGYTF. CDR3 nucleotide sequence: TGTGCCAGCAGCTTGCCTCCAGGCGTGGGGGCGCGTGGCTACACCTTC.

The chain couples TRBV30 to TRBJ1-5, with a weak D call TRBD1 (6 bases). V dropped 3 bases and J dropped 3 bases, with 9 bases sitting between them. The length of the CDR3 is 13 residues. Germline V gene sequence: CDR1 GTSNPN, CDR2 SVGIG (reference sequence). CDR3 amino acids: CAWRDRANQPQHF. The CDR3 nucleotides read TGTGCCTGGAGGGACAGAGCCAATCAGCCCCAGCATTTT.

This chain uses TRBV19 with TRBJ1-4; D is undetermined. V was shortened by 7 bases and J by 4 bases, with 13 bases between the two germline ends. The germline CDR1 and CDR2 sequences are LNHDA and SQIVND (reference sequence). The CDR3 is 14 amino acids. CDR3 in amino acids: CASNGAGHNEKLFF. In nucleotides, the CDR3 is TGTGCCAGTAATGGTGCGGGCCATAATGAAAAACTGTTTTTT.

Concerning this clone itself: Other DNA sequences in this specimen translate into the identical CDR3. This chain links TRBV12-3 or TRBV12-4 with TRBJ1-2; a weak D match, TRBD1 (6 bases). Trimming took off 6 bases at V and 5 bases at J, with 13 bases between the two ends. The CDR3 totals 13 residues. CDR3 coding DNA: TGTGCCAGCAGCCCTACAGGGCCTTATGGCTACACCTTC. It encodes CASSPTGPYGYTF.

As DNA, the CDR3 is TGTGCCAGCAGCCACGAAAGGACAGGGGATATTTATGGCTACACCTTC. Its translation is CASSHERTGDIYGYTF. The chain combines TRBV4-2 with TRBJ1-2; TRBD1 matches 9 bases. This CDR3 comprises 16 residues. Germline values: CDR1 LGHNA, CDR2 YNFKEQ. V gave up 3 bases and J gave up 5 bases; unmatched junction bases: 10.

This clone occurred once. The genes are TRBV12-5 and TRBJ1-2; 8 nucleotides align to TRBD1. CDR1 LGHNT and CDR2 FRNRAP come from the germline V gene. The CDR3 is made up of 13 amino acids. V shed 6 bases, J shed 2 bases, and the junction held 2 bases outside the gene matches. CDR3 amino acids: CASGGTGNYGYTF. CDR3 DNA: TGTGCTAGTGGGGGGACAGGAAACTATGGCTACACCTTC. The whole variable domain, filled in from reference TRBV12-5 and TRBJ1-2, reads DARVTQTPRHKVTEMGQEVTMRCQPILGHNTVFWYRQTMMQGLELLAYFRNRAPLDDSGMPKDRFSAEMPDATLATLKIQPSEPRDSAVYFCASGGTGNYGYTFGSGTRLTVV.